This record looks at one T cell receptor beta chain sequence and its context. Ten or more counts support this clonotype. Its antigen specificity is not known. Base qualities were left out, and no much larger clone turns up one base away. This record belongs to a study of molecular identifiers for immune sequencing clone quantification (dated by TCRdb to the late 2010s). About the investigation overall: For a replicate experiment, RNA from 20,000 or 100,000 naive CD8 T cells was divided into five aliquots, and four of the five aliquots were sequenced. This methods study benchmarked molecular-identifier clustering-based TCR repertoire sequencing (MIDCIRS) and TCR RNA copy counting, using CD8 T cells to do so.

CDR1 and CDR2 were assigned from the germline V gene as SGHRS and YFSETQ. Its CDR3 holds 14 amino acids, cysteine through phenylalanine. Of the read, only the CDR3 DNA is kept; its 42 bases are in frame from base 1. Deletion took 0 bases off V and 5 bases off J, with a span of 8 bases between the germline ends. Overall study outcomes, separate from this receptor: Highly expanded clone sizes could be underestimated because identical TCR molecules may share a barcode. In CMV-specific effector cells, over 99% of molecules were held by clones above 20 RNA copies, whereas under 1% of molecules were held by such clones in naive cells. The naive libraries included spiked-in Jurkat TCR RNA (approximately 11 copies' worth), and this RNA is not part of the donor repertoire. A single cell's worth of spiked-in Jurkat TCR RNA was reported detectable even among one million naive CD8 T cells. When barcode sub-clustering was omitted, TCR diversity was inflated by chimeric consensus sequences, with chimeras reaching as high as 47%. Modeling estimated approximately 3 recovered TCR RNA copies per cell, compared with about 10 by digital PCR, which implies around 30% capture efficiency.

Libraries of naive CD8 T cells were generated from roughly 21,000 to 960,000 sorted cells, with 10%, 30% or 50% of the purified RNA used. Naive CD8 T cells, defined as CD8+CD4-CCR7+CD45RA+, were FACS-sorted into RLT Plus buffer on a BD FACSAria II. Detection sensitivity was tested by spiking Jurkat RNA equal to some 11 TCR copies' worth into samples containing 20,000-1,000,000 naive CD8 T cells. CD8 T cells were enriched using RosetteSep CD8+ T Cell Enrichment Cocktail and Ficoll-Paque, and the enriched cells then underwent ACK red cell lysis. To prepare the library, PCR was applied. TCRdb records NextSeq 500 as the sequencer. Preparation of bulk TCR libraries followed a previously described approach, with the TCR primers listed in Table S5. Total RNA was purified with the Qiagen AllPrep DNA/RNA kit. Before analysis, reads from multiple sequencing runs of one library were combined. For the original study's pipeline: Reads were retained only if the reads had an exact TCR constant sequence, and the retained reads were trimmed to 150 nt and grouped according to their 12-nt molecular barcodes. Reads inside each barcode group were sub-clustered using a 15% Levenshtein threshold, and a quality-weighted consensus sequence was constructed for each RNA molecule. Non-functional sequences were excluded, and lower-count sequences lying one edit away from another sequence were also excluded. Based on a fit of two negative binomial distributions, barcode sub-clusters having less than 20% of the maximum read count were discarded. TCRdb reprocessing: public reads trimmed at Q25 with fastp, clones called with MiXCR, in-frame beta chains kept. Rows with one shared CDR3 protein collapse into an entry with the most common genes and DNA. TCRdb's processing, not the authors' own work, is the source of the V and J calls. Across this sample there are 460,000 or so distinct CDR3 sequences, with around 23% seen only once. Roughly 0.77% of the sample belongs to the ten largest clones.

The specimen was naive CD8+ T cells from blood, with Jurkat cell RNA spiked in. The meaning of the sample's cell subset or site label: FACS-sorted CD8+CD4-CCR7+CD45RA+ naive T cells. The V and J segments used are TRBV5-1 and TRBJ1-4, with a weak D call of TRBD1 (6 bases match). The TCR comes from a human donor in good health. Some libraries in this study had Jurkat cell RNA spiked in. The DNA sequence is given as TGCGCCAGCAGCTTGGGGCAGGGGAATGAAAAACTGTTTTTT. The encoded protein is CASSLGQGNEKLFF.